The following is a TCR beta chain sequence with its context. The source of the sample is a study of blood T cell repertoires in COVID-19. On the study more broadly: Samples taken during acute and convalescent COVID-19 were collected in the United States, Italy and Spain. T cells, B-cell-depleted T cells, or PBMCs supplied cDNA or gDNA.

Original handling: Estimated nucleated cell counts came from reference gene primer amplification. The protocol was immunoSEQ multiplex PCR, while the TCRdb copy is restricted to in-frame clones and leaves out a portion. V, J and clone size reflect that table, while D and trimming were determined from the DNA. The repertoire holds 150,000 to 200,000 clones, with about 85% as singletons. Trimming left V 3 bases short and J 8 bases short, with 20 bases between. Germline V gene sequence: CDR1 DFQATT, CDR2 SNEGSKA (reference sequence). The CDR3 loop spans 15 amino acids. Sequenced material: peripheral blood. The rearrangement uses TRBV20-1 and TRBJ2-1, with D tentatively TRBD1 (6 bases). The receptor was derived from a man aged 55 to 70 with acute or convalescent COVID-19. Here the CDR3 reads CSASSRDRPHDEQFF. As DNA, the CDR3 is TGCAGTGCTAGTTCGCGCGACAGGCCCCACGATGAGCAGTTCTTC.